This T cell receptor beta chain emerged from a study of graft-versus-host responses after intestinal transplantation. There are 12 residues in the CDR3. Trimming took 6 bases from V and 5 from J, leaving 10 bases between them. Germline-derived CDR1 and CDR2 are LNHDA and SQIVND (reference sequence). Produced via immunoSEQ multiplex PCR; TCRdb's table is partial and in-frame only. The sample includes tens of thousands of clones, around 90% of them seen just once. A note on this clone: Antigen specificity is unknown.

The source material was unstimulated CD8+ T cells sorted from spleen or lymph node cells, sampled before intestinal transplant. This rearrangement joins TRBV19 to TRBJ2-5; D might be TRBD1 (5 bases). This TCR derives from a human donor who received an intestinal transplant. The CDR3 DNA reads as TGTGCCAGTAGGGGGCCAGGGGAGACCCAGTACTTC. This gives the protein CASRGPGETQYF.